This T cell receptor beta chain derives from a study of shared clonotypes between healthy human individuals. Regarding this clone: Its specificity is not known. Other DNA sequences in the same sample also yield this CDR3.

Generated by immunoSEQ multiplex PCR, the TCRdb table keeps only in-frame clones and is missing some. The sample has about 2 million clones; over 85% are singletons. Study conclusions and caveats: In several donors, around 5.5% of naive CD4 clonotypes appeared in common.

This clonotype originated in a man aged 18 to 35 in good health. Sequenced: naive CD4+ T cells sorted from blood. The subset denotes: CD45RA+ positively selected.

The CDR3 coding sequence is TGTGCCAGCAGGCGGACGGGCACAGATACGCAGTATTTT. Translation gives CASRRTGTDTQYF. The V and J genes are TRBV27 and TRBJ2-3, with D unclear. V lost 6 bases and J lost 1, with 8 bases in between. Germline V gene lookup returns CDR1 MNHEY and CDR2 SMNVEV (reference sequence). The CDR3 length is 13 residues.